This T cell receptor beta chain stems from a study of neurological immune-mediated disorders. The study's findings and limits: No sharing of CDR3 amino acid sequences was observed among expanded clones across subjects, suggesting private repertoires in all groups. Healthy controls had more TCR clonal expansion than multiple sclerosis, which showed the least, whereas HTLV-1-associated myelopathy showed the most.

The CDR3 contains 14 residues. In germline, CDR1 is SGDLS, CDR2 YYNGEE. V was clipped by 0 bases and J by 3 bases, with 9 bases between them. The sample holds many counts of this clonotype. Its matching antigen is unknown. The making of cDNA relied on 5'RACE with 10-nucleotide random UMIs. MiXCR, run by TCRdb on the 5' RACE reads, gives a single entry per CDR3 protein. Seen here are more than 35,000 distinct CDR3 sequences, over 9% observed once, and the top ten hold roughly 7%. Where libraries were unsorted, they were derived from 2 million PBMCs stored at -80 degrees C. The chain links TRBV9 to TRBJ1-2, with no clear D. Sequenced sample: PBMCs. The receptor was isolated from a young woman with HTLV-1-associated myelopathy (HAM/TSP). This CDR3 is CASSVDPGDYGYTF. CDR3 DNA: TGTGCCAGCAGCGTAGATCCTGGGGACTATGGCTACACCTTC. The complete variable domain, with remaining parts taken from reference TRBV9 and TRBJ1-2, reads DSGVTQTPKHLITATGQRVTLRCSPRSGDLSVYWYQQSLDQGLQFLIQYYNGEERAKGNILERFSAQQFPDLHSELNLSSLELGDSALYFCASSVDPGDYGYTFGSGTRLTVV.